What follows are 21 T cell receptor beta chains derived from one specimen sequenced in a study of Graves' ophthalmopathy and Graves' hyperthyroidism. Amplification from RNA transcripts yielded the TCR beta CDR3 regions. An initial RT-PCR round employing HTBI primers preceded a second-round multiplex PCR. TCRdb itself ran the multiplex PCR reads through MiXCR, one entry per CDR3 protein. The sample carries 52,000 or so distinct CDR3 sequences, under 55% recorded once. Sequencing was done on a sample of peripheral blood. The receptors shown here come from an adult woman with Graves' ophthalmopathy.

This rearrangement joins TRBV19 to TRBJ1-3, with D perhaps TRBD1 (5 bases). Germline V CDR1 and CDR2: LNHDA, SQIVND (reference sequence). The CDR3 spans 14 residues. Trimming shortened V by 3 bases and J by 3 bases, and 9 bases separated the two germline ends. CDR3 residues: CASSIPGFGNTIYF. The DNA for the CDR3 is TGTGCCAGTAGTATTCCAGGGTTTGGAAACACCATATATTTT.

This rearrangement joins TRBV12-3 or TRBV12-4 to TRBJ1-2, with no clear D. The CDR3 runs 14 residues. The V end lost 3 bases, the J end lost 4 bases, and 12 bases lay between the germline ends. CDR3 sequence (DNA): TGTGCCAGCAGTTTCGGTCGAGATGGCTATGGCTACACCTTC. Protein product: CASSFGRDGYGYTF.

The chain combines TRBV10-1 with TRBJ2-1; tentatively, D is TRBD1 or TRBD2 (6 bases each). CDR3 length: 12 amino acids. Germline CDR1 WNHNN, CDR2 SYGVQD (reference sequence). The germline V and J ends were trimmed by 3 bases and 7 bases, with 7 bases remaining between them. CDR3 DNA sequence: TGCGCCAGCAGTGAAGGGGGGAATGAGCAGTTCTTC. It yields the protein CASSEGGNEQFF.

In its sample, this clonotype ranks as medium-sized (0.01 to 0.1%). The rearrangement uses TRBV29-1 and TRBJ1-2; D not certain. V lost 5 bases and J 5 bases, leaving 18 bases between the germline ends. Germline CDR1 SQVTM, CDR2 ANQGSEA. CDR3 length: 14 amino acids. CDR3 sequence (DNA): TGCAGCGTTCGTGTTAGAGGGTTGGGTTATGGCTACACCTTC. This gives the protein CSVRVRGLGYGYTF. Full variable domain (outside the CDR3, taken from reference TRBV29-1 and TRBJ1-2): SAVISQKPSRDICQRGTSLTIQCQVDSQVTMMFWYRQQPGQSLTLIATANQGSEATYESGFVIDKFPISRPNLTFSTLTVSNMSPEDSSIYLCSVRVRGLGYGYTFGSGTRLTVV.

A remark on this clonotype: A much larger clone is a single base away; this may be a read error. This chain connects TRBV30 to TRBJ1-2, with TRBD1 identical over 8 bases. The V gene end was trimmed by 7 bases and the J gene end by 7 bases; junction bases not matched to a gene: 8. The germline V gene has CDR1 GTSNPN and CDR2 SVGIG (reference sequence). The CDR3 is 12 amino acids. The CDR3 coding sequence is TGTGCCTACCCGACAGGGGACAGTGGCTACACCTTC. It specifies CAYPTGDSGYTF. Complete variable domain (other parts from reference TRBV30 and TRBJ1-2): SQTIHQWPATLVQPVGSPLSLECTVEGTSNPNLYWYRQAAGRGLQLLFYSVGIGQISSEVPQNLSASRPQDRQFILSSKKLLLSDSGFYLCAYPTGDSGYTFGSGTRLTVV.

This clonotype was counted at least ten times. The chain links TRBV4-3 to TRBJ2-1; 10 bases align to TRBD2. V trimming: 2 bases; J trimming: 5 bases; junction bases outside the gene matches: 3. The CDR3 extends over 15 amino acids. Germline V CDR1 and CDR2: LGHNA, YSLEER. The CDR3 spells CASSQKGTSDNEQFF. In DNA, the CDR3 is TGCGCCAGCAGCCAAAAAGGGACTAGCGACAATGAGCAGTTCTTC.

This clonotype was counted ten times or more. The J gene is TRBJ1-3, the V gene TRBV11-2; a weak D match, TRBD1 (6 bases). CDR1 is SGHAT and CDR2 is FQNNGV in the germline V gene. The CDR3 covers 17 residues. Between the trimmed V and J ends, which lost 5 bases and 5 bases, there was a span of 22 bases. CDR3 protein: CASSRLSGGAGRNTIYF. The CDR3 DNA is TGTGCCAGCAGCCGCCTCTCCGGGGGGGCAGGGAGAAACACCATATATTTT.

The rearrangement uses TRBV15 and TRBJ2-7; 8 nucleotides align to TRBD1. With 0 bases clipped from V and 6 bases from J, the junction kept 7 bases outside the gene matches. The germline V gene has CDR1 LNHNV and CDR2 YYDKDF (reference sequence). The CDR3 spans 15 residues. CDR3 DNA: TGTGCCACCAGCAGAGACTTCTCGGACAGGGTCGAGCAGTACTTC. It yields the protein CATSRDFSDRVEQYF. Based on the CDR3 plus reference TRBV15 and TRBJ2-7, the full variable domain is DAMVIQNPRYQVTQFGKPVTLSCSQTLNHNVMYWYQQKSSQAPKLLFHYYDKDFNNEADTPDNFQSRRPNTSFCFLDIRSPGLGDTAMYLCATSRDFSDRVEQYFGPGTRLTVT.

This clonotype was detected many times. This chain uses TRBV6-5 with TRBJ1-6; the D is unclear. CDR3 length equals 17 residues. Germline CDR1 and CDR2: MNHEY and SVGAGI. V lost 5 bases and J lost 0, with 14 bases in between. This chain's CDR3 is CASSQTAGSSYNSPLHF. The CDR3 DNA reads TGTGCCAGCAGTCAGACCGCCGGAAGCTCCTATAATTCACCCCTCCACTTT.

This clonotype has a single count. This chain joins TRBV20-1 and TRBJ2-5; D may match TRBD1 or TRBD2 (6 bases each). From germline, CDR1 is DFQATT and CDR2 SNEGSKA (reference sequence). This CDR3 is 13 amino acids long. V lost 5 bases to trimming and J lost 5 bases, with 15 bases between them. The chain's CDR3 is CSAPGGAWETQYF. As DNA, the CDR3 is TGCAGTGCTCCCGGGGGCGCTTGGGAGACCCAGTACTTC.

This rearrangement joins TRBV10-3 to TRBJ2-1, with 9 bases identical to TRBD2. The CDR3 is 14 residues long. The junction had 5 bases not matched to a gene; V was cut back by 2 bases and J by 9 bases. Germline V lookup: CDR1 ENHRY, CDR2 SYGVKD. The CDR3 protein is CAISEAGGSIEQFF. CDR3 DNA sequence: TGTGCCATCAGTGAGGCGGGAGGGTCCATTGAGCAGTTCTTC.

This clonotype showed up many times. The rearrangement joins TRBV6-4 to TRBJ1-1; no clear D gene. The germline gives CDR1 MRHNA, CDR2 SNTAGT. The CDR3 is made up of 13 amino acids. Trimming took 5 bases from V and 1 from J, leaving 8 bases between them. The CDR3 DNA follows: TGTGCCAGCAGTTCTTTTGGGAACACTGAAGCTTTCTTT. Its translation: CASSSFGNTEAFF.

The V and J genes are TRBV5-1 and TRBJ1-2, with unresolved D. V lost 4 bases to trimming and J lost 5 bases, with 9 bases between them. The germline V gene encodes CDR1 SGHRS and CDR2 YFSETQ. This CDR3 region has 12 residues. CDR3 nucleotides: TGCGCCAGCAGCATGGAAGCATATGGCTACACCTTC. Translated, it gives CASSMEAYGYTF.

The CDR3: CATSSEVGNSYNEQFF. In DNA, the CDR3 is TGTGCCACCAGCAGCGAAGTCGGGAATTCCTACAATGAGCAGTTCTTC. The rearrangement joins TRBV15 to TRBJ2-1; maybe TRBD2 (5 bases). The germline gives CDR1 LNHNV, CDR2 YYDKDF (reference sequence). With 3 bases removed from V and 1 base from J, the gap between germline ends came to 13 bases. The CDR3 is made up of 16 amino acids.

This clonotype was detected ten times or more. The chain employs TRBV9 and TRBJ2-7; D may be TRBD1 (6 bases). Germline V CDR1 and CDR2: SGDLS, YYNGEE. The CDR3 runs to 14 residues. Between the trimmed V and J ends, which lost 0 bases and 3 bases, there was a span of 10 bases. The CDR3 nucleotides are TGTGCCAGCAGCGTAGCACAGGGATACTACGAGCAGTACTTC. It translates to CASSVAQGYYEQYF.

This clonotype was counted many times. V and J are TRBV5-6 and TRBJ2-7, with D uncertain. Germline V CDR1 and CDR2: SGHDT, YYEEEE. This CDR3 comprises 12 residues. V gave up 0 bases and J gave up 3 bases, with 4 bases separating them. The CDR3 reads CASSLEDYEQYF. The CDR3 nucleotides read TGTGCCAGCAGCTTGGAGGACTACGAGCAGTACTTC.

This clonotype was detected many times. In DNA form, the CDR3 reads TGTGCCAGCAGTTCCGGGACACTTCCTGGCGAGCAGTACTTC. Translated, it gives CASSSGTLPGEQYF. The V and J genes are TRBV7-8 and TRBJ2-7; a possible D gene is TRBD1 (6 bases). Per germline, CDR1 SGHVS and CDR2 FQNEAQ. The CDR3 extends over 14 amino acids. Trimming stripped 6 bases from V and 6 bases from J, with 18 bases between.

The chain employs TRBV18 and TRBJ2-2; tentatively, D is TRBD2 (6 bases). The germline CDR1 and CDR2 sequences are KGHSH and LQKENI. The CDR3 contains 15 residues. With 6 bases removed from V and 8 bases from J, the gap between germline ends came to 19 bases. CDR3 amino acids: CASSRDPFQVGELFF. CDR3 in DNA: TGTGCCAGCTCGCGGGACCCCTTTCAGGTTGGGGAGCTGTTTTTT.

CDR3 sequence: CASSAGTVLTDTQYF. In nucleotides, the CDR3 is TGTGCCAGCAGTGCCGGGACAGTGCTCACAGATACGCAGTATTTT. The chain recombines TRBV25-1 with TRBJ2-3, with 7 bases matching TRBD1. Germline CDR1 reads MGHDK; CDR2 reads SYGVNS. This CDR3 spans 15 amino acids. J was trimmed by 2 bases and V by 4 bases; bases with no gene match: 6.

J is TRBJ1-5 and V is TRBV2, with D possibly matching TRBD1 (5 bases). CDR1 and CDR2 (germline): SNHLY, FYNNEI. This CDR3 contains 12 residues. The V end was cut by 6 bases, the J end by 6 bases, with 9 bases between. CDR3 sequence reads: CASRPGGQPQHF. CDR3 coding DNA: TGTGCCAGCAGGCCGGGGGGTCAGCCCCAGCATTTT.

In this sample, this clonotype turned up a few times. This chain joins TRBV28 and TRBJ2-3, with 9 positions matching TRBD1. The length of the CDR3 is 15 residues. The germline V gene encodes CDR1 MDHEN and CDR2 SYDVKM. The junction had 6 bases not matched to a gene; V was cut back by 6 bases and J by 2 bases. CDR3 sequence reads: CASSGTGKHTDTQYF. In DNA form, the CDR3 reads TGTGCCAGCAGCGGGACAGGGAAACACACAGATACGCAGTATTTT.